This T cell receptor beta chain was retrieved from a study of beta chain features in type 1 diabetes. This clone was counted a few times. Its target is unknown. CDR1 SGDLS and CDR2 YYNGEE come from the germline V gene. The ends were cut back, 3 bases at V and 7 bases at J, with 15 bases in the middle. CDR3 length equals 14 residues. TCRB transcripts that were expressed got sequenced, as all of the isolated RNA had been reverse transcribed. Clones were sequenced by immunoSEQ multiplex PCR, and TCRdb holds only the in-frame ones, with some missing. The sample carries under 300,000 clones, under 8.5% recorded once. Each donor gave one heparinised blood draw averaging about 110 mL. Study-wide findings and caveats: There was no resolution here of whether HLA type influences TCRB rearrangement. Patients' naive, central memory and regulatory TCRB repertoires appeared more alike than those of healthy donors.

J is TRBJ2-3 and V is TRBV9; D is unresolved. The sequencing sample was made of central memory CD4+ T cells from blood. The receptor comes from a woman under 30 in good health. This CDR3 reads CASSDQLASNTQYF. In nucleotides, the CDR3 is TGTGCCAGCAGCGATCAGCTGGCGTCAAATACGCAGTATTTT.